A single sample gave rise to the 27 T cell receptor beta chains below, sequenced in a study of blood T cell repertoires in COVID-19. Assay: immunoSEQ multiplex PCR; the TCRdb copy retains only in-frame clones and omits some. The sample holds about 220,000 clones, about 84% seen once. Sequenced: peripheral blood. These receptors all stem from a human donor in a cohort sampled during active COVID-19.

V usage is TRBV5-1 and J usage is TRBJ2-1; TRBD2 matches 10 bases. V dropped 0 bases and J dropped 4; count of bases not matched to a gene: 1. This CDR3 region has 15 residues. Germline loops: CDR1 SGHRS, CDR2 YFSETQ. Here the CDR3 DNA reads TGCGCCAGCAGCTTGGCTAGCGGGGGATACAATGAGCAGTTCTTC. Protein sequence: CASSLASGGYNEQFF.

CDR3 in amino acids: CAVTLAGETDTQYF. The CDR3 region has the DNA TGTGCCGTAACGCTAGCGGGGGAAACAGATACGCAGTATTTT. The chain combines TRBV5-3 with TRBJ2-3; 10 positions match TRBD2. TRBV5-3 is filed as an ORF, its function uncertain. Trimming took 10 bases from V and 3 from J; bases not matched to a gene: 8. The CDR3 has 14 residues.

The chain couples TRBV5-8 to TRBJ1-1; D might be TRBD1 (5 bases). V was cut by 4 bases and J by 10 bases, with 14 bases left in between. This CDR3 is 12 amino acids long. Germline assignment: CDR1 SGHTS and CDR2 YDEGEE. The CDR3 loop reads CASSPGFLGAFF. CDR3 coding DNA: TGTGCCAGCAGCCCAGGGTTTTTAGGAGCTTTCTTT.

The chain employs TRBV28 and TRBJ1-4; 7 nucleotides line up with TRBD1. Trimming at V came to 5 bases and at J to 8 bases, leaving 8 bases not matched to a gene. Germline loops: CDR1 MDHEN, CDR2 SYDVKM. This CDR3 has 14 amino acids. The chain's CDR3 is CASSSRGEGEKLFF. The DNA for the CDR3 is TGTGCCAGCAGTAGCAGGGGGGAAGGAGAAAAACTGTTTTTT.

This clone appeared a single time. V usage is TRBV19 and J usage is TRBJ2-3, with D perhaps matching TRBD2 (6 bases). The CDR3 length is 14 residues. The germline gives CDR1 LNHDA, CDR2 SQIVND (reference sequence). The V end was cut by 3 bases, the J end by 7 bases, with 14 bases between. CDR3 nucleotides: TGTGCCAGTAGTATTAGGGACTCTCCAAATACGCAGTATTTT. Its translation: CASSIRDSPNTQYF.

The J gene is TRBJ2-1, the V gene TRBV3-1 (or the pseudogene TRBV3-2); D possibly corresponds to TRBD1 (6 bases). Germline values: CDR1 LGHDT, CDR2 YNNKEL (reference sequence). The V gene lost 5 bases and the J gene lost 3 bases, with 14 bases spanning the gap. This CDR3 spans 15 amino acids. CDR3 region: CASSDRGRGYNEQFF. The CDR3 DNA sequence: TGTGCCAGCAGCGACCGCGGCAGGGGCTACAATGAGCAGTTCTTC.

Concerning this clone: A far larger clone is just one base off, so this is likely a read error. The chain links TRBV4-2 to TRBJ1-1; D gene ambiguous. V gave up 4 bases and J gave up 1 base, with 7 bases separating them. The germline V gene encodes CDR1 LGHNA and CDR2 YNFKEQ. The length of the CDR3 is 13 residues. CDR3 sequence: CASSPRGNTEAFF. CDR3 nucleotide sequence: TGTGCCAGCAGCCCCCGAGGGAACACTGAAGCTTTCTTT.

The chain carries TRBV21-1 and TRBJ2-3; TRBD2, the table's D call, was not compared with the DNA. TRBV21-1 constitutes a pseudogene. The CDR3 spans 18 residues. CDR3 coding DNA: TGTGCCAGCAGCAAAGGCCTGGGGGGACGGGCCGCCACAGATACGCAGTATTTT. Its protein is CASSKGLGGRAATDTQYF.

This rearrangement joins TRBV3-1 (or the pseudogene TRBV3-2) to TRBJ1-3; possible D gene TRBD1, 6 bases. The CDR3 is made up of 16 amino acids. In germline, CDR1 is LGHDT, CDR2 YNNKEL (reference sequence). V dropped 1 base and J dropped 1 base, with 11 bases sitting between them. CDR3 residues: CASSQGTGPSGNTIYF. CDR3 nucleotide sequence: TGTGCCAGCAGCCAAGGTACAGGGCCGTCTGGAAACACCATATATTTT.

The V call is TRBV18, the J call TRBJ1-4; the D gene is possibly TRBD1 (6 bases). CDR1 KGHSH and CDR2 LQKENI come from the germline V gene. This CDR3 has 15 amino acids. V lost 1 base, J lost 5 bases, and 11 bases lay in between. CDR3 nucleotides: TGTGCCAGCTCACCACGAGGGGGACCAAATGAAAAACTGTTTTTT. Its translation: CASSPRGGPNEKLFF.

The chain is built from TRBV5-1 and TRBJ2-1; 7 bases line up with TRBD1. The germline V gene encodes CDR1 SGHRS and CDR2 YFSETQ. The CDR3 has 15 amino acids. Trimming at V came to 3 bases and at J to 0 bases, leaving 3 bases not matched to a gene. The CDR3 region is CASSSDRPSYNEQFF. CDR3 DNA sequence: TGCGCCAGCAGCTCGGACAGGCCCTCCTACAATGAGCAGTTCTTC.

This chain links TRBV6-5 with TRBJ1-5; a possible D gene is TRBD1 (5 bases). Germline V lookup: CDR1 MNHEY, CDR2 SVGAGI. V shed 6 bases and J shed 5 bases, with 17 bases lying between them. The CDR3 length is 15 residues. DNA for the CDR3: TGTGCCAGCAGGCGTTGGACACACCGGGATCAGCCCCAGCATTTT. This encodes CASRRWTHRDQPQHF.

V gene TRBV4-3 combines with J gene TRBJ1-5; no firm D call. Germline assignment: CDR1 LGHNA and CDR2 YSLEER. V was pared by 1 base and J by 5 bases, with 9 bases between. This CDR3 spans 14 amino acids. The CDR3 protein is CASSQGREDQPQHF. The CDR3 DNA follows: TGCGCCAGCAGCCAAGGAAGAGAAGATCAGCCCCAGCATTTT.

As DNA, the CDR3 is TGTGCCAGCAGCGCCGGACAGACAACTAATGAAAAACTGTTTTTT. This translates into CASSAGQTTNEKLFF. The chain recombines TRBV7-2 with TRBJ1-4; D may be TRBD1 (6 bases). Germline CDR1 reads SGHTA; CDR2 reads FQGNSA. Between the trimmed V and J ends, which lost 5 bases and 0 bases, there was a span of 10 bases. This CDR3 spans 15 amino acids.

V usage is TRBV28 and J usage is TRBJ1-1; no clear D gene. Germline loops: CDR1 MDHEN, CDR2 SYDVKM. V was clipped by 0 bases and J by 9 bases, with 8 bases between them. CDR3 length equals 12 residues. In DNA, the CDR3 is TGTGCCAGCAGTTTATGGCCGGAGAAAGCTTTCTTT. It translates to CASSLWPEKAFF.

The V gene is TRBV12-3 or TRBV12-4, the J gene TRBJ1-3; 7 bases are a match to TRBD1. Trimming cost V 11 bases and J 7 bases; bases outside gene matches: 8. This CDR3 is built from 12 residues. In DNA, the CDR3 is TGTGCCTCCCAAGAGGGGGCCAACACCATATATTTT. Its protein is CASQEGANTIYF.

This clone was seen a few times. The chain is built from TRBV6-2 or TRBV6-3 and TRBJ2-5; TRBD2 aligns across 14 bases. The CDR3 totals 19 residues. V dropped 0 bases and J dropped 6; count of bases not matched to a gene: 12. Germline assignment: CDR1 MNHEY and CDR2 SVGEGT. In DNA form, the CDR3 reads TGTGCCAGCAGTTACTCGAGGTTTACGGGACTAGCGGGGGTAAAGACCCAGTACTTC. It specifies CASSYSRFTGLAGVKTQYF.

This rearrangement joins TRBV19 to TRBJ2-1; 8 bases map to TRBD1. Germline-derived CDR1 and CDR2 are LNHDA and SQIVND (reference sequence). The CDR3 totals 14 residues. Unmatched junction bases numbered 5, after V lost 0 bases and J lost 10 bases. This CDR3 reads CASSIDRTGNEQFF. The CDR3 nucleotides read TGTGCCAGTAGTATAGATCGGACAGGGAACGAGCAGTTCTTC.

The chain has TRBV6-1 and TRBJ2-6; D might be TRBD1 (5 bases). This CDR3 has 20 amino acids. The V gene lost 1 base and the J gene lost 3 bases, with 22 bases spanning the gap. CDR1 is MNHNS and CDR2 is SASEGT in the germline V gene. CDR3 sequence reads: CASSEEAVWGIGSGANVLTF. The CDR3 nucleotides are TGTGCCAGCAGTGAAGAGGCGGTCTGGGGCATAGGAAGTGGGGCCAACGTCCTGACTTTC.

This sequence joins TRBV10-3 and TRBJ1-1; a weak D match, TRBD1 (6 bases). Germline CDR1 reads ENHRY; CDR2 reads SYGVKD. The V and J ends lost 11 bases and 8 bases respectively, with 21 bases between them. This CDR3 has 13 amino acids. The CDR3 spells CASTDGPDREAFF. Here the CDR3 DNA reads TGTGCCTCCACGGACGGCCCAGACAGGGAAGCTTTCTTT.

This clone has a handful of counts. The CDR3 nucleotides read TGTGCCAGCAGCGCAAGGGACACCTATCCTGGCGGGGAGCTGTTTTTT. This sequence encodes CASSARDTYPGGELFF. The rearrangement links TRBV9 to TRBJ2-2, with D possibly being TRBD1 (6 bases). CDR1 and CDR2 (germline): SGDLS, YYNGEE. The CDR3 is made up of 16 amino acids. Trimming left V 3 bases short and J 7 bases short, with 19 bases between.

This rearrangement joins TRBV27 to TRBJ2-3; D not resolved. The germline V gene has CDR1 MNHEY and CDR2 SMNVEV (reference sequence). Trimming removed 0 bases from V and 1 base from J, with 8 bases in between. This CDR3 region has 15 residues. CDR3 DNA sequence: TGTGCCAGCAGTTTATCCCCAGAAGGCACAGATACGCAGTATTTT. Protein: CASSLSPEGTDTQYF.

The chain joins TRBV3-1 (or the pseudogene TRBV3-2) to TRBJ2-1; 11 bases are a match to TRBD2. The CDR3 runs 15 residues. Germline values: CDR1 LGHDT, CDR2 YNNKEL (reference sequence). V lost 4 bases to trimming and J lost 7 bases; unmatched junction nucleotides: 6. CDR3 sequence: CASSPLAGGVNEQFF. In nucleotides, the CDR3 is TGTGCCAGCAGCCCTCTAGCGGGAGGTGTAAATGAGCAGTTCTTC.

At least ten counts were recorded for this clone. J is TRBJ1-1 and V is TRBV1. TRBV1 is classified as a pseudogene. This CDR3 has 14 amino acids. The CDR3 spells CTSSRSMGGTEAFF. The DNA for the CDR3 is TGCACCAGCAGCCGAAGTATGGGGGGCACTGAAGCTTTCTTT.

The CDR3 nucleotides are TGTGCCAGCAGCTTAGTGATAGGGGATGAAAAACTGTTTTTT. Its translation: CASSLVIGDEKLFF. The chain is built from TRBV7-2 and TRBJ1-4; D is possibly TRBD1 (5 bases). CDR3 length equals 14 residues. Trimming cost V 1 base and J 6 bases, with 9 bases left between them. CDR1 is SGHTA and CDR2 is FQGNSA in the germline V gene. Using reference TRBV7-2 and TRBJ1-4 for the parts outside the CDR3, the full variable domain is GAGVSQSPSNKVTEKGKDVELRCDPISGHTALYWYRQSLGQGLEFLIYFQGNSAPDKSGLPSDRFSAERTGGSVSTLTIQRTQQEDSAVYLCASSLVIGDEKLFFGSGTQLSVL.

This clone was seen just once. The chain carries TRBV11-1 and TRBJ1-3; 8 nucleotides line up with TRBD1. The trim removed 5 bases at V and 2 bases at J, leaving 8 bases unmatched. CDR1 is SGHAT, CDR2 FQDESV, per germline (reference sequence). This CDR3 is built from 16 residues. The CDR3 coding sequence is TGTGCCAGCAGCGTAAAGGACAGGGTGGCTGGAAACACCATATATTTT. This encodes CASSVKDRVAGNTIYF.

V usage is TRBV6-6 and J usage is TRBJ1-1, with a tentative D call TRBD1 (6 bases). The CDR3 extends over 13 amino acids. V gave up 7 bases and J gave up 5 bases, with 14 bases separating them. The germline V gene encodes CDR1 MNHNY and CDR2 SVGAGI (reference sequence). In nucleotides, the CDR3 is TGTGCCAGCATCGATACAGGGCGGACTGAAGCTTTCTTT. This sequence encodes CASIDTGRTEAFF.